Listed below are T cell receptor beta chains from one sample, sequenced in a study of long-term antiretroviral therapy in people with HIV. The protocol was immunoSEQ multiplex PCR, while the TCRdb copy is restricted to in-frame clones and leaves out a portion. The sample lists around 33,000 clones, 83% occurring once. Sample: unsorted PBMCs, taken 0.4 years before starting antiretroviral therapy. These TCRs come from a man aged 18 to 29 with HIV. Each CDR3 is given with its conserved first and last residue. D genes are given only for firm matches. Clone size is shown for a subset of rows, as once, few, many or a class of expanded clone.

v_gene,j_gene,d_gene,abundance,len,CDR3aa,CDR3nt
TRBV27,TRBJ1-2,TRBD1,few,14,CASSTGQGSYGYTF,TGTGCCAGCAGTACGGGACAGGGGAGCTATGGCTACACCTTC
TRBV6-4,TRBJ2-3,-,-,15,CASSASTDGTDTQYF,TGTGCCAGCAGCGCATCAACTGACGGTACAGATACGCAGTATTTT
TRBV4-1,TRBJ2-6,-,-,17,CASSHGTPSSGANVLTF,TGCGCCAGCAGCCATGGGACGCCTAGCTCTGGGGCCAACGTCCTGACTTTC
TRBV29-1,TRBJ2-4,-,-,16,CSVEHRQGLAKNIQYF,TGCAGCGTTGAACACCGACAGGGACTAGCCAAAAACATTCAGTACTTC
TRBV18,TRBJ2-4,-,-,16,CASSPYDGLAKNIQYF,TGTGCCAGCTCACCCTATGACGGCTTAGCCAAAAACATTCAGTACTTC
TRBV27,TRBJ2-1,-,-,11,CASSPGNEQFF,TGTGCCAGCAGTCCAGGAAATGAGCAGTTCTTC
TRBV28,TRBJ1-1,-,-,17,CASSISRGVGANTEAFF,TGTGCCAGCAGCATATCGCGAGGGGTGGGGGCGAACACTGAAGCTTTCTTT
TRBV5-5,TRBJ1-6,-,few,16,CASSLYIDSYNSPLHF,TGTGCCAGCAGCTTGTACATCGACAGCTATAATTCACCCCTCCACTTT
TRBV7-9,TRBJ2-1,TRBD2,once,15,CASISGGLANNEQFF,TGTGCCAGCATCTCCGGGGGACTAGCAAACAATGAGCAGTTCTTC
TRBV6-1,TRBJ2-7,TRBD2,-,15,CASSEPAGTYYEQYF,TGTGCCAGCAGTGAACCAGCGGGGACCTACTACGAGCAGTACTTC
TRBV27,TRBJ2-3,TRBD2,-,15,CATSRTSGWGDTQYF,TGTGCCACCTCGAGGACTAGCGGGTGGGGGGATACGCAGTATTTT
TRBV7-3,TRBJ2-2,-,-,14,CASSPLGSGGELFF,TGTGCCAGCAGCCCCTTAGGGTCGGGCGGGGAGCTGTTTTTT
TRBV11-2,TRBJ1-1,-,-,17,CASSPINYPPADTEAFF,TGTGCCAGCAGCCCAATAAACTATCCCCCGGCTGACACTGAAGCTTTCTTT
TRBV19,TRBJ2-3,TRBD2,-,16,CASSMTSGGRADTQYF,TGTGCCAGTAGTATGACTAGCGGGGGTCGGGCAGATACGCAGTATTTT